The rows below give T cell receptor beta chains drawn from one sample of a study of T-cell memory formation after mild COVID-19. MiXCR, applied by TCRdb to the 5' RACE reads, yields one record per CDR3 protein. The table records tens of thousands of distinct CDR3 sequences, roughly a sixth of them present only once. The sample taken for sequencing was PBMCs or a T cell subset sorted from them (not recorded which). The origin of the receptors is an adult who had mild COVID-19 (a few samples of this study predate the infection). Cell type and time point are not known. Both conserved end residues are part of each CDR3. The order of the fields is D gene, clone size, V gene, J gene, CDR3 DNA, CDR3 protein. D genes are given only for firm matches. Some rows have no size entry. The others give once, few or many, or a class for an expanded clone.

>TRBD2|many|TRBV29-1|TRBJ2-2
TGCAGCGTTGACGGGCGGGAGGGCGTCGGGGAGCTGTTTTTT
CSVDGREGVGELFF
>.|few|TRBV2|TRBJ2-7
TGTGCCAGCATTCAACCATGGGGCGACAGCTCCTACGAGCAGTACTTC
CASIQPWGDSSYEQYF
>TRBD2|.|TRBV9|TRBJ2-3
TGTGCCAGCAGCGTAGCTACGTCTAGCGGGAGAACAGATACGCAGTATTTT
CASSVATSSGRTDTQYF
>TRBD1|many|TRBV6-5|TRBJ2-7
TGTGCCAGCAGAAAGACAGGGATTAGCCACGAGCAGTACTTC
CASRKTGISHEQYF
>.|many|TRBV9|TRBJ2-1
TGTGCCAGCAGCGTAGCGGGCGGGATGACAAATGAGCAGTTCTTC
CASSVAGGMTNEQFF
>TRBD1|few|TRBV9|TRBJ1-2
TGTGCCAGCAGCGTAGAGCCCGGGACAGGGAGGATCGGCTACACCTTC
CASSVEPGTGRIGYTF
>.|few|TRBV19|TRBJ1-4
TGTGCCAGTAGAACCCGACAGGCGGAAAAACTGTTTTTT
CASRTRQAEKLFF
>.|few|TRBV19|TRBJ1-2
TGTGCCAGTAGTGCAAGAGGGCCCCCCTATGGCTACACCTTC
CASSARGPPYGYTF
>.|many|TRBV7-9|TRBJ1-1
TGTGCCAGCAGCGGACTGCCGAACACTGAAGCTTTCTTT
CASSGLPNTEAFF
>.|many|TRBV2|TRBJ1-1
TGTGCCAGCAGTGTGACCAGAAACACTGAAGCTTTCTTT
CASSVTRNTEAFF
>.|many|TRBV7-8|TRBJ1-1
TGTGCCAGCAGCTTAGCAGATTTCTTGGGAGCTTTCTTT
CASSLADFLGAFF
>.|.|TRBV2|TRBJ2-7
TGTGCCAGCGATGGGGGTGGAGGGGTCTACGAGCAGTACTTC
CASDGGGGVYEQYF
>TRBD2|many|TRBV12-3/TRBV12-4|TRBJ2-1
TGTGCCAGCAGTCCTGGTAGCGGGAGTGGAAATGAGCAGTTCTTC
CASSPGSGSGNEQFF
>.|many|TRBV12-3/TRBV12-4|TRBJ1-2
TGTGCCAGCAGTTTAGACAGGCAGTATGGCTACACCTTC
CASSLDRQYGYTF
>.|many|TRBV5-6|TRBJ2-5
TGTGCCAGCAGCCCCTGGGACAACTCCCTAGGGACCCAGTACTTC
CASSPWDNSLGTQYF
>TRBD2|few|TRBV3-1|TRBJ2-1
TGTGCCAGCAGCCAACCGGGACTAGGGACCAATGAGCAGTTCTTC
CASSQPGLGTNEQFF
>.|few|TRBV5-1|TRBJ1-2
TGCGCCAGCAGCCAAGACGCTGACTATGGCTACACCTTC
CASSQDADYGYTF
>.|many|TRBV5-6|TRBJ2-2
TGTGCCAGCAGCTCGAGACTCACCGGGGAGCTGTTTTTT
CASSSRLTGELFF
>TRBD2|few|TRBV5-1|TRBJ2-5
TGCGCCAGCAGCCTGACTAGCGGGAGGGCCTGGGAGACCCAGTACTTC
CASSLTSGRAWETQYF
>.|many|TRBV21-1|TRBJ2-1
TGTGCCAGCAGCAAAGAAGGGACTAGCGGTGGGGATAGCTCCTACAATGAGCAGTTCTTC
CASSKEGTSGGDSSYNEQFF
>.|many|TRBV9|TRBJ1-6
TGTGCCAGCAGCGAGCTTGAGAGGGGGAATTCACCCCTCCACTTT
CASSELERGNSPLHF
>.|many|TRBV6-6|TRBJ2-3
TGTGCCAGCATGCACATGGGGACCACAGATACGCAGTATTTT
CASMHMGTTDTQYF
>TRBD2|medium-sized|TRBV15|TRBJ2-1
TGTGCCACCAGCCGGCCCGGGACTAGCGGGAGCCGCTCCTACAATGAGCAGTTCTTC
CATSRPGTSGSRSYNEQFF
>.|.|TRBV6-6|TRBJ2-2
TGTGCCACAGGGCAGAGCGCGAACACCGGGGAGCTGTTTTTT
CATGQSANTGELFF
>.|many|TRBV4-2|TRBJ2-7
TGTGCCAGCAGCCAAGAGGGAATAGGGTCCTACGAGCAGTACTTC
CASSQEGIGSYEQYF
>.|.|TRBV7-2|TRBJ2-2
TGTGCCAGCAGCTTAGTAAGCAGGGGCTCCGGGGAGCTGTTTTTT
CASSLVSRGSGELFF
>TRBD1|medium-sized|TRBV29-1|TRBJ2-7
TGCAGCGTTGAAGAACAGGGGCGTAAATACGAGCAGTACTTC
CSVEEQGRKYEQYF
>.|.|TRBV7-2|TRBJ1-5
TGTGCCAGCAGCCCACATCCCAATCAGCCCCAGCATTTT
CASSPHPNQPQHF